Listed below are T cell receptor beta chains from one sample, sequenced in a study of blood T cells in healthy people across ages. TCRdb reanalysed the 5' RACE reads using MiXCR and keeps one entry per CDR3 protein. The table shows over 1,200,000 distinct CDR3 sequences, with approximately 59% occurring only once. The sequencing input was blood. The source is a man between 18 and 29 years old in good health. Both conserved end residues are part of each CDR3. Each record gives: clone size, V gene, J gene, D gene, CDR3 DNA, CDR3 protein. D genes are given only for firm matches. A row's size may be missing; if present it is once, few, many or a size class.

size: .
V: TRBV2
J: TRBJ2-1
D: .
DNA: TGTGCCAGCAGCCGGGGGAACCTTTACAATGAGCAGTTCTTC
CDR3: CASSRGNLYNEQFF

size: .
V: TRBV4-3
J: TRBJ1-1
D: .
DNA: TGCGCCAGCAGCCAAGTGGGTTTCGGCCAGGAGATGAACACTGAAGCTTTCTTT
CDR3: CASSQVGFGQEMNTEAFF

size: .
V: TRBV29-1
J: TRBJ1-2
D: .
DNA: TGCAGCGCCCCTTGGGGGCACGATGGCTACACCTTC
CDR3: CSAPWGHDGYTF

size: .
V: TRBV5-1
J: TRBJ2-1
D: .
DNA: TGCGCCAGCAGCTTGCCCCGGAGTGTTGTCAGCTCCTACAATGAGCAGTTCTTC
CDR3: CASSLPRSVVSSYNEQFF

size: .
V: TRBV3-1
J: TRBJ2-2
D: TRBD2
DNA: TGTGCCAGCAGCCAAGCGACTAGCGGGGGGGAGCTGTTTTTT
CDR3: CASSQATSGGELFF

size: .
V: TRBV29-1
J: TRBJ2-1
D: TRBD2
DNA: TGCAGCGTTGCCAGCGGGGGCTACAATGAGCAGTTCTTC
CDR3: CSVASGGYNEQFF

size: .
V: TRBV14
J: TRBJ2-4
D: .
DNA: TGTACCAGCAGCCATCTCATCCAGGGTTCACACCAGTACTTC
CDR3: CTSSHLIQGSHQYF

size: .
V: TRBV15
J: TRBJ1-2
D: .
DNA: TGTGCCACCAGCAACCCCGGGGACACCAACTATGGCTACACCTTC
CDR3: CATSNPGDTNYGYTF

size: .
V: TRBV21-1
J: TRBJ1-1
D: .
DNA: TGTGCCAGCAGATGGATTGAGACAGGGTTCGCTGAAGCTTTCTTT
CDR3: CASRWIETGFAEAFF

size: .
V: TRBV15
J: TRBJ2-2
D: .
DNA: TGTGCCACCAGCAGGAGTGATGGGTGGAAAGCCGGGGAGCTGTTTTTT
CDR3: CATSRSDGWKAGELFF

size: few
V: TRBV6-6
J: TRBJ2-7
D: .
DNA: TGTGCCAGCAGCGGAGCCGCGGTGGGGGAGCAGTACTTC
CDR3: CASSGAAVGEQYF

size: few
V: TRBV9
J: TRBJ2-7
D: TRBD2
DNA: TGTGCCAGCAGCGTTACTAGCGGGAGCAACTACGAGCAGTACTTC
CDR3: CASSVTSGSNYEQYF

size: once
V: TRBV20-1
J: TRBJ2-7
D: .
DNA: TGCAGTGCTAGAGATCCCGCAGCGGAGAGCTCCTACGAGCAGTACTTC
CDR3: CSARDPAAESSYEQYF

size: .
V: TRBV7-9
J: TRBJ2-7
D: .
DNA: TGTGCCCCTACTAATCTCGGTCCTGAACCCTACGAGCAGTACTTC
CDR3: CAPTNLGPEPYEQYF

size: .
V: TRBV20-1
J: TRBJ1-5
D: .
DNA: TGCAGTGCTAGTACTTCCAATCAGCCCCAGCATTTT
CDR3: CSASTSNQPQHF

size: .
V: TRBV7-2
J: TRBJ2-3
D: .
DNA: TGTGCCAGCAACCCCGGGGGGCCGGGAGATACGCAGTATTTT
CDR3: CASNPGGPGDTQYF

size: few
V: TRBV5-6
J: TRBJ2-3
D: .
DNA: TGTGCCAGCAGCGGTGGCACGGGTACGCAGTATTTT
CDR3: CASSGGTGTQYF

size: .
V: TRBV20-1
J: TRBJ2-1
D: TRBD2
DNA: TGCAGTGCCGGGGGGGCTAGCGGGTCCTACAATGAGCAGTTCTTC
CDR3: CSAGGASGSYNEQFF

size: .
V: TRBV29-1
J: TRBJ1-1
D: .
DNA: TGCAGCGTTGTTCCCAGGATAAACACTGAAGCTTTCTTT
CDR3: CSVVPRINTEAFF

size: .
V: TRBV12-5
J: TRBJ1-4
D: TRBD1
DNA: TGTGCTAGTGGGCCCGACAGGGGGCCGAGTAATGAAAAACTGTTTTTT
CDR3: CASGPDRGPSNEKLFF

size: once
V: TRBV7-2
J: TRBJ2-1
D: .
DNA: TGTGCCAGCAGCCCTGCGCGAGCCGACAATGAGCAGTTCTTC
CDR3: CASSPARADNEQFF

size: .
V: TRBV6-1
J: TRBJ1-2
D: .
DNA: TGTGCCAGCAGTGAAGCTTATTTCGTGGCCCCCTCTGATGGTTACACCTTC
CDR3: CASSEAYFVAPSDGYTF

size: many
V: TRBV7-9
J: TRBJ2-7
D: .
DNA: TGTGCCAGCAGCTTATTTCAGGGACCCCTCTACGAGCAGTACTTC
CDR3: CASSLFQGPLYEQYF

size: .
V: TRBV7-9
J: TRBJ1-4
D: .
DNA: TGTGCCAGCAACGAGCAGGGGACTAATGAAAAACTGTTTTTT
CDR3: CASNEQGTNEKLFF

size: .
V: TRBV7-2
J: TRBJ2-7
D: .
DNA: TGTGCCAGCAGCTTAGTAGAGGGTAGGGGCTACGAGCAGTACTTC
CDR3: CASSLVEGRGYEQYF

size: .
V: TRBV20-1
J: TRBJ2-1
D: TRBD2
DNA: TGCAGTGCTAGAGATCGACTAGCGGGGATTCTGGATGAGCAGTTCTTC
CDR3: CSARDRLAGILDEQFF